A selection of T cell receptor beta chains follows, all from one sample in a study of T cells in Graves' hyperthyroidism and ophthalmopathy. TCRdb itself ran the multiplex PCR reads through MiXCR, one entry per CDR3 protein. Found here are hundreds of thousands of distinct CDR3 sequences, approximately 36% of them singletons; the top ten hold roughly 30%. Source material: blood. The source of these receptors is a woman in her forties with Graves' hyperthyroidism. CDR3s include the opening cysteine and the closing phenylalanine or tryptophan. The D gene is left open where the match is weak. The size field is filled for only some rows; it gives once, few, many or a size class.

clone size	V gene	D gene	J gene	CDR3 DNA	CDR3 protein
few	TRBV7-9	.	TRBJ1-3	TGTGCCAGCAGCGGCCGAACAGGAAACACCATATATTTT	CASSGRTGNTIYF
.	TRBV7-9	.	TRBJ2-7	TGTGCCAGCAGCTTCGACCTTCGGCAGTACTTC	CASSFDLRQYF
many	TRBV6-5	.	TRBJ1-1	TGTGCCAGCAGTTACCAGCTTCTGAGTGGGACTGAAGCTTTCTTT	CASSYQLLSGTEAFF
few	TRBV6-5	.	TRBJ1-1	TGTGCCAGTCGTACCTGGGGGGCTGAAGCTTTCTTT	CASRTWGAEAFF
few	TRBV6-5	.	TRBJ1-2	TGTGCCAGCAGTTACGGGTCCGGGAGGTATGGCTACACCTTC	CASSYGSGRYGYTF
.	TRBV10-3	.	TRBJ1-2	TGTGCCACTCTGGACGGCAGCTATGGCTACACCTTC	CATLDGSYGYTF
.	TRBV20-1	.	TRBJ2-3	TGCAGTGCTATTGGTCCCGCAGATACGCAGTATTTT	CSAIGPADTQYF
.	TRBV7-3	.	TRBJ2-2	TGTGCCAGCAGCACCCAGGAAACCGGGGAGCTGTTTTTT	CASSTQETGELFF
.	TRBV5-1	TRBD2	TRBJ2-7	TGTGCCAGCAGCTCCCGCCCAATAGCGGGGGACCAATCCTACGAGCAGTACTTC	CASSSRPIAGDQSYEQYF
.	TRBV29-1	.	TRBJ2-1	TGCAGCGTTGACGACGGGGTAGCGGACTACAAGAATGAGCAGTTCTTC	CSVDDGVADYKNEQFF
many	TRBV7-2	.	TRBJ2-3	TGTGCCAGCAGTTTAGTAGGGGATACGCAGTATTTT	CASSLVGDTQYF
many	TRBV12-3/TRBV12-4	.	TRBJ1-1	TGTGCCAGCCGCCCCTTCCTGAACACTGAAGCTTTCTTT	CASRPFLNTEAFF
few	TRBV12-3/TRBV12-4	TRBD1	TRBJ2-7	TGTGCCAGCAGTTTATGGGACAGGTTCTACGAGCAGTACTTC	CASSLWDRFYEQYF
many	TRBV20-1	.	TRBJ1-5	TGCAGTGCTAGAGATCGGACTCAACGGTGGCCCCAGCATTTT	CSARDRTQRWPQHF
.	TRBV14	.	TRBJ1-1	TGTGCCAGCAGCGAAGGATACAACATGAACACTGAAGCTTTCTTT	CASSEGYNMNTEAFF
few	TRBV12-3/TRBV12-4	TRBD1	TRBJ2-2	TGTGCCAGCAGTATCCTACCGGGACAGGGTGAGGACACCGGGGAGCTGTTTTTT	CASSILPGQGEDTGELFF
many	TRBV7-9	TRBD1	TRBJ2-7	TGTGCCAGCAGCTTGGCCGGGACAGGGTACCACGAGCAGTACTTC	CASSLAGTGYHEQYF
.	TRBV20-1	TRBD1	TRBJ1-3	TGCAGTGGACAGGGAACTGGAAACACCATATATTTT	CSGQGTGNTIYF
.	TRBV13	.	TRBJ2-7	TGTGCCAGCAGCTTTCGCGGAGTCGGATTCTACGAGCAGTACTTC	CASSFRGVGFYEQYF